This T cell receptor beta chain was sequenced during a study of blood T cells in healthy people across ages. General observations from the study: Donors of long life had a larger count of naive CD4+ cells and greater diversity than aged donors. Observed TCR beta diversity per million T cells went down as age went up. This fall followed a roughly linear course with age.

The CDR3 has 15 residues. The V gene's germline CDR1 is MNHEY and CDR2 SVGAGI. The trim removed 5 bases at V and 7 bases at J, leaving 11 bases unmatched. Through a sample-barcoded 5' primer and a J-beta primer mix, a second PCR was run for roughly 6 to 12 cycles. Using its own MiXCR run on the 5' RACE reads, TCRdb lists one record per CDR3 protein. The table has approximately 940,000 distinct CDR3 sequences, around 49% seen once. This clonotype was found a few times. Antigen: not known. The rearrangement joins TRBV6-5 to TRBJ1-5; 7 nucleotides line up with TRBD1. The specimen sequenced was blood. The TCR was taken from a man aged 25 to 45 in good health. The CDR3 loop reads CASSGEGGAGQPQHF. In nucleotides, the CDR3 is TGTGCCAGCAGTGGGGAAGGGGGCGCGGGACAGCCCCAGCATTTT.